The 14 T cell receptor beta chains below were found in one sample sequenced in a study of breast tumors, draining lymph nodes, adjacent tissues. Axillary draining lymph nodes of breast cancer patients supplied the node samples. TCRdb re-called the multiplex PCR reads through MiXCR, storing one row per CDR3 protein. The sample includes some 130,000 distinct CDR3 sequences, 21% seen only once; the top ten take 2% to 2.5%. Sequenced material: axillary lymph node tissue. Every receptor here comes from a female donor with breast cancer. Some clones in this sample may be carry-over from other donors' samples.

V usage is TRBV28 and J usage is TRBJ2-1, with 13 bases aligning to TRBD2. This CDR3 is built from 16 residues. Germline V CDR1 and CDR2: MDHEN, SYDVKM. The junction had 8 bases not matched to a gene; V was cut back by 5 bases and J by 7 bases. The CDR3 sequence: CASSTGLAGVFNEQFF. In DNA, the CDR3 is TGTGCCAGCAGTACCGGACTAGCGGGAGTGTTTAATGAGCAGTTCTTC.

Details on this clonotype: This could be a read error, since a much larger clone is one nucleotide away. The V call is TRBV28, the J call TRBJ2-7, with D perhaps TRBD1 or TRBD2 (5 bases each). V was trimmed by 3 bases and J by 2 bases, leaving 17 bases between them. This CDR3 is built from 16 residues. In germline, CDR1 is MDHEN, CDR2 SYDVKM. CDR3 loop: CASSFKFGTDAYEQYF. CDR3 coding DNA: TGTGCCAGCAGTTTCAAATTCGGGACGGATGCCTACGAGCAGTACTTC. The whole variable domain, remainder taken from reference TRBV28 and TRBJ2-7, is DVKVTQSSRYLVKRTGEKVFLECVQDMDHENMFWYRQDPGLGLRLIYFSYDVKMKEKGDIPEGYSVSREKKERFSLILESASTNQTSMYLCASSFKFGTDAYEQYFGPGTRLTVT.

With regard to this clonotype: Being one base from a much bigger clone, this may be a read error. The chain combines TRBV7-9 with TRBJ2-3, with 15 bases identical to TRBD2. The V gene's germline CDR1 is SEHNR and CDR2 FQNEAQ (reference sequence). There are 15 residues in the CDR3. With V trimmed by 8 bases and J by 7 bases, 7 bases remained unmatched. The CDR3 reads CASGPGLAGGYTQYF. In DNA form, the CDR3 reads TGTGCCAGCGGCCCGGGACTAGCGGGAGGTTATACGCAGTATTTT.

This clonotype was detected many times. The V call is TRBV7-2, the J call TRBJ2-1; the D gene is possibly TRBD2 (5 bases). Deletions cut 0 bases from V and 8 bases from J, with 8 bases between. CDR3 length equals 13 residues. Germline values: CDR1 SGHTA, CDR2 FQGNSA. CDR3 coding DNA: TGTGCCAGCAGCTTAGCGGGAGTGGATGAGCAGTTCTTC. This encodes CASSLAGVDEQFF.

The gene calls are TRBV6-1 and TRBJ1-1; D is unresolved. The V gene's germline CDR1 is MNHNS and CDR2 SASEGT. Trimming removed 1 base at V and 5 bases at J, with 14 bases between. The CDR3 spans 15 residues. For the CDR3, the DNA is TGTGCCAGCAGTGAAGAACAACTCCTGCGGACTGAAGCTTTCTTT. Translated: CASSEEQLLRTEAFF.

This clonotype was seen a few times. V and J are TRBV27 and TRBJ2-6; D may match TRBD1 or TRBD2 (6 bases each). Looked up from germline, CDR1 is MNHEY and CDR2 is SMNVEV (reference sequence). V dropped 9 bases and J dropped 0 bases, with 15 bases sitting between them. The CDR3 has 16 residues. The CDR3 DNA is TGTGCCAGTAGAAAACAGGGACTCTCTGGGGCCAACGTCCTGACTTTC. This sequence encodes CASRKQGLSGANVLTF.

This clonotype was detected ten times or more. V and J are TRBV5-1 and TRBJ2-7; unclear D gene. The CDR3 spans 13 residues. Trimming left V 1 base short and J 4 bases short, with 9 bases between. The germline V gene has CDR1 SGHRS and CDR2 YFSETQ. This CDR3 reads CASSLRPGYEQYF. The CDR3 DNA reads TGCGCCAGCAGCTTGCGGCCTGGGTACGAGCAGTACTTC.

To note about this clonotype: A much larger clone lies one base from this, so it may be a read error. The chain couples TRBV19 to TRBJ2-3, with 15 bases fitting TRBD2. The germline CDR1 and CDR2 sequences are LNHDA and SQIVND (reference sequence). This CDR3 spans 19 amino acids. CDR3: CASSIDWTSGRASTDMQYF. The CDR3 coding sequence is TGTGCCAGTAGTATAGATTGGACTAGCGGGAGGGCCTCCACAGATATGCAGTATTTT.

V gene TRBV5-1 combines with J gene TRBJ1-1, with D tentatively TRBD1 (5 bases). The CDR3 length is 13 residues. The V and J ends lost 0 bases and 7 bases respectively, with 10 bases between them. Germline V gene lookup returns CDR1 SGHRS and CDR2 YFSETQ. CDR3 region: CASSLVQAGEAFF. DNA of the CDR3: TGCGCCAGCAGCTTGGTACAGGCAGGTGAAGCTTTCTTT.

In this sample, this clonotype turned up many times. The chain links TRBV12-3 or TRBV12-4 to TRBJ2-1; 12 bases align to TRBD2. The CDR3 runs to 16 residues. Losses at the gene ends were 5 bases for V and 6 bases for J; bases not matched to a gene: 8. The CDR3 DNA follows: TGTGCCAGCAGTCCCAGACTAGCGGGAGTATCCAATGAGCAGTTCTTC. It is translated as CASSPRLAGVSNEQFF.

Comment on this clonotype: This sequence may be a read error, since a much larger clone differs from it by one base. The chain combines TRBV19 with TRBJ2-2; TRBD1 matches 9 bases. Per the germline V gene, CDR1 is LNHDA and CDR2 is SQIVND (reference sequence). This CDR3 contains 13 residues. The CDR3 DNA sequence: TGTGCCAGTAGACAGGGGGCGGCCGGGGAGCCGTTTTTT. Protein product: CASRQGAAGEPFF.

This sequence joins TRBV20-1 and TRBJ2-2; 14 nucleotides line up with TRBD2. This CDR3 is 14 amino acids long. The germline V gene has CDR1 DFQATT and CDR2 SNEGSKA (reference sequence). V gave up 6 bases and J gave up 8 bases; unmatched junction bases: 5. The CDR3 nucleotides read TGCAGTGCCCTCCGACTAGCGGGGGGGGGGGAGCTGTTTTTT. Residues: CSALRLAGGGELFF.

This clonotype occurred many times. The DNA for the CDR3 is TGTGCCAGTAGTATTCTTAGAGCGGGAGGACAAGAGACCCAGTACTTC. This translates into CASSILRAGGQETQYF. The gene calls are TRBV19 and TRBJ2-5, with 9 bases fitting TRBD2. The CDR3 is 16 residues long. The ends lost 3 bases at V and 2 bases at J; junction bases unmatched: 7. Germline V CDR1 and CDR2: LNHDA, SQIVND (reference sequence).

The genes are TRBV6-5 and TRBJ2-7, with TRBD1 matching 7 bases. The CDR3 sequence is 14 residues long. Germline CDR1 MNHEY, CDR2 SVGAGI. The junction had 9 bases not matched to a gene; V was cut back by 7 bases and J by 3 bases. The DNA of the CDR3 is TGTGCCAGCAACCAACAGGGGTCTATCTACGAGCAGTACTTC. Protein sequence: CASNQQGSIYEQYF.